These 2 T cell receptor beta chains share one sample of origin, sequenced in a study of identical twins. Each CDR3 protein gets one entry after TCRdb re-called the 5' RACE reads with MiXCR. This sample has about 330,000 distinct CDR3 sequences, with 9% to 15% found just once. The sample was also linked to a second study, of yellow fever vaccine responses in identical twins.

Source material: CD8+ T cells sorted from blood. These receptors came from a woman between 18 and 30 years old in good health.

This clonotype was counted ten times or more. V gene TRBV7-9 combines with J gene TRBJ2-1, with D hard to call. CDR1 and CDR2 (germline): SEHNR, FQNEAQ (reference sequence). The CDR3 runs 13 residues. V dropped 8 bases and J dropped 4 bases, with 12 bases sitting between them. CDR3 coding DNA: TGTGCCAGCCATCCTGAGGAGTACAATGAGCAGTTCTTC. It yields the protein CASHPEEYNEQFF. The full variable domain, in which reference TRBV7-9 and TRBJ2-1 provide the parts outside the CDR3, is DTGVSQNPRHKITKRGQNVTFRCDPISEHNRLYWYRQTLGQGPEFLTYFQNEAQLEKSRLLSDRFSAERPKGSFSTLEIQRTEQGDSAMYLCASHPEEYNEQFFGPGTRLTVL.

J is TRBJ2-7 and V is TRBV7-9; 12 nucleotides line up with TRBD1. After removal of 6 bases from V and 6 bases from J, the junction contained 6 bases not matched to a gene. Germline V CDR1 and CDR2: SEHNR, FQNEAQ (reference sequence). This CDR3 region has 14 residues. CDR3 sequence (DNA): TGTGCCAGCAGTACCGGGACAGGGGGCTTCGAGCAGTACTTC. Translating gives CASSTGTGGFEQYF.